The clone carrying this TCR beta chain was detected only a few times. Its antigen is unidentified. Some clones are missing from TCRdb's copy, which holds only in-frame ones; the method was immunoSEQ multiplex PCR. The sample shows approximately 19,000 clones, roughly 28% of them seen only once. These data come from a study of sequential checkpoint blockade in melanoma. Study-wide context: Both treatment sequences were followed by maintenance nivolumab.

Treatment given: randomized to nivolumab then ipilimumab (arm A) or the reverse (arm B). Findings and caveats of the study: Mutational load did not correlate with tumor T-cell fraction or clonality. For nivolumab-first patients, baseline tumor clonality was associated with response. About 30 times likelier clinical benefit followed increased tumor T-cell fraction and clonality.

With 5 bases removed from V and 1 base from J, the gap between germline ends came to 14 bases. Germline lookup yields CDR1 MDHEN and CDR2 SYDVKM. The CDR3 spans 15 residues. Sample: tumor tissue (inferred from file names), taken from a patient given nivolumab and ipilimumab in sequence. V gene TRBV28 combines with J gene TRBJ1-1, with a weak D call TRBD1 (6 bases). The TCR sequence derives from a human donor with melanoma. The CDR3 DNA sequence: TGTGCCAGCAGTGCGTCCGGGACACAGAACACTGAAGCTTTCTTT. This gives the protein CASSASGTQNTEAFF.